The 13 T cell receptor beta chains below were found in one sample sequenced in a study of blood T cell repertoires in COVID-19. Sequenced by immunoSEQ multiplex PCR; TCRdb stores in-frame clones only, minus some. The table has about 140,000 clones, approximately 81% seen once; the top ten hold more than 6.5%. The sequencing input was peripheral blood. The receptors were sampled from a human donor in a cohort sampled during active COVID-19.

The V and J genes are TRBV5-5 and TRBJ1-4, with 9 positions matching TRBD1. Unmatched junction bases numbered 7, after V lost 5 bases and J lost 2 bases. The CDR3 spans 16 residues. Germline V gene sequence: CDR1 SGHKS, CDR2 YYEKEE (reference sequence). CDR3 protein: CASSPRQGGTNEKLFF. CDR3 DNA sequence: TGTGCCAGCAGTCCCAGACAGGGGGGGACTAATGAAAAACTGTTTTTT. The whole variable domain, filled in from reference TRBV5-5 and TRBJ1-4, reads DAGVTQSPTHLIKTRGQQVTLRCSPISGHKSVSWYQQVLGQGPQFIFQYYEKEERGRGNFPDRFSARQFPNYSSELNVNALLLGDSALYLCASSPRQGGTNEKLFFGSGTQLSVL.

This chain connects TRBV19 to TRBJ2-7; 11 bases line up with TRBD2. V gave up 5 bases and J gave up 6 bases; unmatched junction bases: 6. The germline V gene encodes CDR1 LNHDA and CDR2 SQIVND (reference sequence). CDR3 length: 14 residues. The chain's CDR3 is CASSLTSGTSEQYF. Here the CDR3 DNA reads TGTGCCAGTAGTTTGACTAGCGGGACGAGCGAGCAGTACTTC.

This clone was found a few times. This sequence joins TRBV4-2 and TRBJ1-5, with TRBD1 matching 8 bases. The CDR3 sequence is 16 residues long. The germline gives CDR1 LGHNA, CDR2 YNFKEQ. J gave up 2 bases and V 2 bases, and 5 bases lay outside the gene matches. The CDR3 nucleotides are TGTGCCAGCAGCCAAACGACAGGGGTCGGCAATCAGCCCCAGCATTTT. Its protein product is CASSQTTGVGNQPQHF.

This clone was found once. This chain connects TRBV9 to TRBJ1-2, with 9 bases lining up with TRBD1. The CDR3 runs to 14 residues. J was trimmed by 7 bases and V by 3 bases; bases with no gene match: 7. Germline V lookup: CDR1 SGDLS, CDR2 YYNGEE. CDR3 region: CASSASGTGSGYTF. The CDR3 DNA reads as TGTGCCAGCAGCGCCTCCGGGACAGGGAGTGGCTACACCTTC.

This clone was seen only a few times. J is TRBJ1-2 and V is TRBV6-6; 9 positions match TRBD1. The CDR3 runs to 16 residues. V was pared by 2 bases and J by 3 bases, with 7 bases of the junction left unmatched. Germline loops: CDR1 MNHNY, CDR2 SVGAGI (reference sequence). In DNA, the CDR3 is TGTGCCAGCAGTTACGCCGACAGGGGGGTATACTATGGCTACACCTTC. It is translated as CASSYADRGVYYGYTF.

This sequence joins TRBV7-3 and TRBJ1-1; maybe TRBD1 (6 bases). V lost 5 bases to trimming and J lost 3 bases, with 13 bases between them. Germline values: CDR1 SGHTA, CDR2 FQGTGA. CDR3 length: 14 residues. The CDR3 loop reads CASSGTGFYTEAFF. The CDR3 region has the DNA TGTGCCAGCAGCGGAACAGGGTTCTACACTGAAGCTTTCTTT.

This clone was recorded once. The chain has TRBV4-1 and TRBJ2-1; 12 nucleotides align to TRBD2. The CDR3 is made up of 16 amino acids. In germline, CDR1 is MGHRA, CDR2 YSYEKL. The trim removed 2 bases at V and 9 bases at J, leaving 8 bases unmatched. The CDR3 region has the DNA TGCGCCAGCAGCCAAAGAAGACTAGCGGGAGTTACTGAGCAGTTCTTC. Amino acids: CASSQRRLAGVTEQFF.

The sample holds one count of this clone. V gene TRBV18 combines with J gene TRBJ2-1; possible D gene TRBD2, 6 bases. The V end was cut by 1 base, the J end by 3 bases, with 13 bases between. The CDR3 covers 16 residues. Germline V lookup: CDR1 KGHSH, CDR2 LQKENI. CDR3 sequence: CASSPRLARDYNEQFF. DNA of the CDR3: TGTGCCAGCTCACCACGCCTGGCGCGGGACTACAATGAGCAGTTCTTC.

The CDR3 nucleotides are TGTGCCAGCAGCACCCACGCGGGGTGGCAGTACTTC. The encoded protein is CASSTHAGWQYF. The chain couples TRBV2 to TRBJ2-7; a weak D match, TRBD2 (6 bases). The length of the CDR3 is 12 residues. The germline gives CDR1 SNHLY, CDR2 FYNNEI. V shed 6 bases and J shed 9 bases, with 15 bases lying between them.

J is TRBJ1-2 and V is TRBV5-1; 9 nucleotides match TRBD1. Trimming removed 4 bases from V and 2 bases from J; junction bases left unmatched: 9. CDR3 length: 16 amino acids. Germline V gene sequence: CDR1 SGHRS, CDR2 YFSETQ. The CDR3 reads CASSPNPGQGNYGYTF. CDR3 nucleotide sequence: TGCGCCAGCAGCCCCAATCCGGGACAGGGAAACTATGGCTACACCTTC. Complete variable domain (other parts from reference TRBV5-1 and TRBJ1-2): KAGVTQTPRYLIKTRGQQVTLSCSPISGHRSVSWYQQTPGQGLQFLFEYFSETQRNKGNFPGRFSGRQFSNSRSEMNVSTLELGDSALYLCASSPNPGQGNYGYTFGSGTRLTVV.

The chain joins TRBV20-1 to TRBJ2-2; possibly TRBD2 for D (6 bases). The CDR3 totals 15 residues. Trimming took off 3 bases at V and 4 bases at J, with 15 bases between the two ends. The germline V gene encodes CDR1 DFQATT and CDR2 SNEGSKA (reference sequence). The CDR3 DNA follows: TGCAGTGCTAGTTCGCTCGGGAGTAGCACCGGGGAGCTGTTTTTT. This translates into CSASSLGSSTGELFF.

The chain links TRBV20-1 to TRBJ2-5; D gene unclear. Looked up from germline, CDR1 is DFQATT and CDR2 is SNEGSKA (reference sequence). The CDR3 totals 8 residues. This CDR3 reads CSSGTQYF. DNA for the CDR3: TGCAGCTCGGGGACCCAGTACTTC.

The chain links TRBV28 to TRBJ1-5; D is undetermined. This CDR3 comprises 12 residues. CDR1 and CDR2 from the germline V gene are MDHEN and SYDVKM. Trimming removed 2 bases from V and 5 bases from J, with 4 bases in between. The CDR3, as DNA: TGTGCCAGCAGTTTACAGGATCAGCCCCAGCATTTT. Protein sequence: CASSLQDQPQHF.